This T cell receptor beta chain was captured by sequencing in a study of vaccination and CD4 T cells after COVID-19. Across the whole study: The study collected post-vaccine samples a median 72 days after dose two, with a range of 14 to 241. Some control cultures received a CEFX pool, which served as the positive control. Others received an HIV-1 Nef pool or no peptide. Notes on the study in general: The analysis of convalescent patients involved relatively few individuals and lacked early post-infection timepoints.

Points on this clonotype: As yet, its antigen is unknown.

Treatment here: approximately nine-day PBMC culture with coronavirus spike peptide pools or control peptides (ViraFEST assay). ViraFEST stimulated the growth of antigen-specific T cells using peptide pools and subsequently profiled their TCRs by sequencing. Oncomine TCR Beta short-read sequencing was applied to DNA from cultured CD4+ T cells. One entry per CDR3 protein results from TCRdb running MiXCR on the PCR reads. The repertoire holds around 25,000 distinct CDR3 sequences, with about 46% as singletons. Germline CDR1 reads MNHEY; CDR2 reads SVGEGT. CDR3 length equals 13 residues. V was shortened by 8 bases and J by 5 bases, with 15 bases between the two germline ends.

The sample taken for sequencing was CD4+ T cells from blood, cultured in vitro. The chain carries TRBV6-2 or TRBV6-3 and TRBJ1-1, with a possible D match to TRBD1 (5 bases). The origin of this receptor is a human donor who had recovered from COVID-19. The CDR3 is CASRDTRGTEAFF. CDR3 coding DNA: TGTGCCAGCCGGGATACCCGGGGGACTGAAGCTTTCTTT.